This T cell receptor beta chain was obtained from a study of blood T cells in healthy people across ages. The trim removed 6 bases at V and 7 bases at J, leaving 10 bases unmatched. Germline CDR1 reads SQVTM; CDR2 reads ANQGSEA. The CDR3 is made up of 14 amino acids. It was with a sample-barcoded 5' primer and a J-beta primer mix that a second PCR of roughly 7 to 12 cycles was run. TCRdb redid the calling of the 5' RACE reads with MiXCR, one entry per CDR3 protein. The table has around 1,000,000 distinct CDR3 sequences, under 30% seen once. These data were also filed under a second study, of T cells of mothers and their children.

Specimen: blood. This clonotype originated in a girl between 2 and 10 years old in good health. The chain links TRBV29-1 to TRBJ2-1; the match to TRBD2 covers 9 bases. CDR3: CSVSRLAARNEQFF. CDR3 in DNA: TGCAGCGTCAGCCGACTAGCGGCGAGAAATGAGCAGTTCTTC.